This T cell receptor (beta chain) was sequenced during a study of cytomegalovirus exposure and HLA in healthy donors. Between the trimmed V and J ends, which lost 4 bases and 4 bases, there was a span of 19 bases. Germline CDR1 reads PRHDT; CDR2 reads FYEKMQ (reference sequence). The length of the CDR3 is 16 residues. Study outcomes and limitations: Data from an earlier analysis indicated that most TCR beta V segments were productive either about 87% or about 30% of the time.

The PCR used 60 Vbeta and 13 Jbeta primers. The repertoire was sequenced with immunoSEQ multiplex PCR; TCRdb's copy has only in-frame clones and lacks some. The sample holds about 200,000 clones; approximately 79% are singletons and the top ten take roughly 0.22%. Points on this clone: Its cognate antigen is unknown.

The sequence was collected from a girl aged 2-10 years in good health and CMV-seronegative. The chain joins TRBV13 to TRBJ1-1; tentatively, D is TRBD1 (6 bases). The specimen sequenced was PBMCs. The DNA of the CDR3 is TGTGCCAGCAGCTCAAGACAGGCTCCAACGGGCACTGAAGCTTTCTTT. Translation gives CASSSRQAPTGTEAFF.